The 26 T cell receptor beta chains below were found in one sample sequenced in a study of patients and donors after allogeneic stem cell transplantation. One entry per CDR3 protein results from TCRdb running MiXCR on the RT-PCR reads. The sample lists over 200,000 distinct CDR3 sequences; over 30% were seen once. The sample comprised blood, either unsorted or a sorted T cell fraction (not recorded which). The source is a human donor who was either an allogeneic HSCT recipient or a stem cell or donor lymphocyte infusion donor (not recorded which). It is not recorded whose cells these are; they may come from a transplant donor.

The CDR3 loop reads CASSPRTATNEKLFF. CDR3 DNA sequence: TGTGCCAGCAGCCCCCGGACGGCAACTAATGAAAAACTGTTTTTT. The J gene is TRBJ1-4, the V gene TRBV9; the D is unclear. V lost 4 bases, J lost 0 bases, and 10 bases lay in between. CDR3 size: 15 residues. The germline V gene has CDR1 SGDLS and CDR2 YYNGEE. Variable domain in full (rest from reference TRBV9 and TRBJ1-4): DSGVTQTPKHLITATGQRVTLRCSPRSGDLSVYWYQQSLDQGLQFLIQYYNGEERAKGNILERFSAQQFPDLHSELNLSSLELGDSALYFCASSPRTATNEKLFFGSGTQLSVL.

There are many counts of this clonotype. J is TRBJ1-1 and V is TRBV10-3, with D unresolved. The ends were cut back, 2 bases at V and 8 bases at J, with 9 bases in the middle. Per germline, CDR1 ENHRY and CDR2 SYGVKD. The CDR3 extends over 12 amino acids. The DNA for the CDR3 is TGTGCCATCAGTGAGGACCGGCCGGAAGCTTTCTTT. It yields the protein CAISEDRPEAFF.

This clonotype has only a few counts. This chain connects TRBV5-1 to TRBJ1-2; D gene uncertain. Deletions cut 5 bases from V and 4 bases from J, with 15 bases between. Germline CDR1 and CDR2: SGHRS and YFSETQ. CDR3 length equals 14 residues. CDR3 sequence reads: CASSQGLSGYGYTF. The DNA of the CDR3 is TGCGCCAGCAGTCAAGGCCTATCGGGCTATGGCTACACCTTC.

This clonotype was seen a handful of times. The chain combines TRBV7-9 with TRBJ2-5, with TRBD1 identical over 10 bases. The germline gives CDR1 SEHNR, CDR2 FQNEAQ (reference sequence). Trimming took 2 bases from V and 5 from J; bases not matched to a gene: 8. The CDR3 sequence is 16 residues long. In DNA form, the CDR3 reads TGTGCCAGCAGCTTACCCCCATGGGACAGGGGTGAGACCCAGTACTTC. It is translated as CASSLPPWDRGETQYF.

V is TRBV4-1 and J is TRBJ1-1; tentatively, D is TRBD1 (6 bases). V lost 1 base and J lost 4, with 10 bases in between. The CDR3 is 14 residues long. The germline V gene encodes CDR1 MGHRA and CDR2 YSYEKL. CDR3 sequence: CASSQVQGGTEAFF. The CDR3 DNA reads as TGCGCCAGCAGCCAAGTACAAGGGGGCACTGAAGCTTTCTTT.

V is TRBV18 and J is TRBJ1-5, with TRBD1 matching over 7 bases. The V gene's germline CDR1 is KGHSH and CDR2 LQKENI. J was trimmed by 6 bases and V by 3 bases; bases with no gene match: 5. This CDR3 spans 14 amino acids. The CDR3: CASSPQGGGQPQHF. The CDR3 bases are TGTGCCAGCTCACCCCAAGGGGGCGGTCAGCCCCAGCATTTT.

The DNA of the CDR3 is TGTGCCAGCAGTTTATTAGGGGTGAAGACCCAGTACTTC. Its protein product is CASSLLGVKTQYF. V and J are TRBV12-3 or TRBV12-4 and TRBJ2-5; TRBD1 might be the D (5 bases). Trimming removed 2 bases from V and 6 bases from J, with 10 bases in between. The CDR3 covers 13 residues.

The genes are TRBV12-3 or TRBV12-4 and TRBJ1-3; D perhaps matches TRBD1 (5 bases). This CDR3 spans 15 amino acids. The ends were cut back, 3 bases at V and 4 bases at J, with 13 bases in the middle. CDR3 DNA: TGTGCCAGCAGTTTTCAGGGTATGGGAGGAAACACCATATATTTT. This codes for CASSFQGMGGNTIYF.

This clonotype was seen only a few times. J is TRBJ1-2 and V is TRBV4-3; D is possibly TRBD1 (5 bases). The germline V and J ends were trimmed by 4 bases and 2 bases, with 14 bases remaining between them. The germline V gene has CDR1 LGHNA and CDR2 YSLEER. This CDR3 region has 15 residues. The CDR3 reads CASSPHPGQNYGYTF. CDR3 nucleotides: TGCGCCAGCAGCCCCCACCCAGGGCAGAACTATGGCTACACCTTC.

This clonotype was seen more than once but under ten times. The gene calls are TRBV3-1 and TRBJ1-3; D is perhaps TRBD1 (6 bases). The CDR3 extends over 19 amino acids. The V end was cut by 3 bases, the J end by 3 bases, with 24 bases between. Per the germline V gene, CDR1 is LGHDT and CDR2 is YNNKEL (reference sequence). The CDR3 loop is CASSHPRDTGDHFGNTIYF. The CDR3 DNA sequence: TGTGCCAGCAGCCACCCCCGGGACACCGGGGATCATTTTGGAAACACCATATATTTT.

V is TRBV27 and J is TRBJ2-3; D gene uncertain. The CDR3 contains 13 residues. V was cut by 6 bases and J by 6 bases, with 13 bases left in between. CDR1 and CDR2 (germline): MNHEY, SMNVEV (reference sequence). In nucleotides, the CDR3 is TGTGCCAGCAGACCTCATGAGGTGGATACGCAGTATTTT. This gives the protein CASRPHEVDTQYF.

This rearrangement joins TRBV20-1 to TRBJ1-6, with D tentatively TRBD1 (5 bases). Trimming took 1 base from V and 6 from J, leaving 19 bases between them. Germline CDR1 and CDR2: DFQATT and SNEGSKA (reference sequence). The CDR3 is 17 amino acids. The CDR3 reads CSARVYGTPSGNSPLHF. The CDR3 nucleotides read TGCAGTGCTAGAGTATACGGGACTCCCAGCGGTAATTCACCCCTCCACTTT.

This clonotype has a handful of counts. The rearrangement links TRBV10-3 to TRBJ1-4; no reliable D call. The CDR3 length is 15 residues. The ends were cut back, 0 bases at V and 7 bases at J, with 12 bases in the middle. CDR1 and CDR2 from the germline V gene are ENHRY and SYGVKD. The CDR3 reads CAISESTAGGEKLFF. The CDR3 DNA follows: TGTGCCATCAGTGAGTCTACCGCAGGCGGTGAAAAACTGTTTTTT.

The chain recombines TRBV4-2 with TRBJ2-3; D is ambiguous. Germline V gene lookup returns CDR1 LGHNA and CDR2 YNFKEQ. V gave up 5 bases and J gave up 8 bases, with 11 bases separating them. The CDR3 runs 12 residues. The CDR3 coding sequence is TGTGCCAGCAGCGGAGTGTGGGGTACGCAGTATTTT. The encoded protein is CASSGVWGTQYF.

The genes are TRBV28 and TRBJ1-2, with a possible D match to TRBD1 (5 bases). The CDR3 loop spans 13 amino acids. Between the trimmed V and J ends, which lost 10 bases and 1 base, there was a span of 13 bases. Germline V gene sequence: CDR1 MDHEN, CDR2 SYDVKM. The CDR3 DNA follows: TGTGCCATTGGAGGGGCGAATAACTATGGCTACACCTTC. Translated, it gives CAIGGANNYGYTF.

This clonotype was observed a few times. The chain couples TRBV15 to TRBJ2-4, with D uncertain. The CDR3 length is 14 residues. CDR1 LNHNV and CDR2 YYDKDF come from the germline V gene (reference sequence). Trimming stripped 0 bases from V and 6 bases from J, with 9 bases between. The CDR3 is CATSRDRAANIQYF. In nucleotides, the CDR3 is TGTGCCACCAGCAGAGATCGGGCAGCAAACATTCAGTACTTC.

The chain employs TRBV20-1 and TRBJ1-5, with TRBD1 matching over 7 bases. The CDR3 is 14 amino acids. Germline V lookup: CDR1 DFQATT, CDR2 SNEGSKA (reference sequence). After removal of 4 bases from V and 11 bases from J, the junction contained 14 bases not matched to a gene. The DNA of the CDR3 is TGCAGTGCTATCAGGACAGGAAGGGGGTCGGCCCAGCATTTT. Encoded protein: CSAIRTGRGSAQHF.

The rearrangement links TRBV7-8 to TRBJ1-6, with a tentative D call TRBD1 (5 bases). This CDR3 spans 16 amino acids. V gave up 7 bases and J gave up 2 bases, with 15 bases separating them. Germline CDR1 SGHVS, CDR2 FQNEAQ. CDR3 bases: TGTGCCAGCACCCTGGGACCGGGGGCCTATAATTCACCCCTCCACTTT. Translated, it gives CASTLGPGAYNSPLHF.

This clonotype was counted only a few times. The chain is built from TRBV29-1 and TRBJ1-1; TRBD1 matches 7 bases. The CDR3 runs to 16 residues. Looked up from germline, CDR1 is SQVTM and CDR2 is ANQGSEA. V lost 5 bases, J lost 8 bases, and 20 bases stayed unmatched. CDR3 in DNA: TGCAGCGTTTTGGCAGGGGGTCGGGCGAAACACTTGGAAGCTTTCTTT. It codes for CSVLAGGRAKHLEAFF. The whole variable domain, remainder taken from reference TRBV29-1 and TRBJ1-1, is SAVISQKPSRDICQRGTSLTIQCQVDSQVTMMFWYRQQPGQSLTLIATANQGSEATYESGFVIDKFPISRPNLTFSTLTVSNMSPEDSSIYLCSVLAGGRAKHLEAFFGQGTRLTVV.

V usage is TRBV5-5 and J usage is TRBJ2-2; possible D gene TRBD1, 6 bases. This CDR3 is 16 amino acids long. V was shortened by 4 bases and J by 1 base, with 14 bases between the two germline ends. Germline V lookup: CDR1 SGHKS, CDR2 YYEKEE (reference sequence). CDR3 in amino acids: CASSKDPQGNTGELFF. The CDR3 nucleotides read TGTGCCAGCAGCAAGGATCCACAGGGGAACACCGGGGAGCTGTTTTTT.

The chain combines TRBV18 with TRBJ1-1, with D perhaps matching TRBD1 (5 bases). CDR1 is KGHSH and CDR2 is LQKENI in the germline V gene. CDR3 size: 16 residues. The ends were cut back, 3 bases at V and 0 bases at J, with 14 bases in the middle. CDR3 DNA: TGTGCCAGCTCACCCCAGGGATTGGGGTTGAACACTGAAGCTTTCTTT. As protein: CASSPQGLGLNTEAFF. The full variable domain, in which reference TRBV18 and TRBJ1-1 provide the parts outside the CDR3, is NAGVMQNPRHLVRRRGQEARLRCSPMKGHSHVYWYRQLPEEGLKFMVYLQKENIIDESGMPKERFSAEFPKEGPSILRIQQVVRGDSAAYFCASSPQGLGLNTEAFFGQGTRLTVV.

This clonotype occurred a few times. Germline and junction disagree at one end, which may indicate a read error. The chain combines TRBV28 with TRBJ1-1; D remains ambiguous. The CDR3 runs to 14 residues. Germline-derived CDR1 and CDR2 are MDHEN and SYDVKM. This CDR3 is CASSSAAGFSSHAF. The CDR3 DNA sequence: TGTGCCAGCAGTTCAGCGGCCGGTTTCTCCTCCCATGCCTTT. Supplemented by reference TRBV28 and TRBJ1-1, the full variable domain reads DVKVTQSSRYLVKRTGEKVFLECVQDMDHENMFWYRQDPGLGLRLIYFSYDVKMKEKGDIPEGYSVSREKKERFSLILESASTNQTSMYLCASSSAAGFSSHAFGQGTRLTVV.

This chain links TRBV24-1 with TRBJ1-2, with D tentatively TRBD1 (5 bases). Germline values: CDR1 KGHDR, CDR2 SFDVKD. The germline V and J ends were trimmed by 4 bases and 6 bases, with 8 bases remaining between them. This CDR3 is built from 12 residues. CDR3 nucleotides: TGTGCCACCAGTGAGGCGGGGGATGGCTACACCTTC. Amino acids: CATSEAGDGYTF.

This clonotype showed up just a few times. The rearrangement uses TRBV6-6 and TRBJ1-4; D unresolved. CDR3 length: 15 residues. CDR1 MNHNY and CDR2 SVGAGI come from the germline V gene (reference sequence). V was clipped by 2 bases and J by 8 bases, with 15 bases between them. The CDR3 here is CASSYVGFNGEKLFF. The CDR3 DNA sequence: TGTGCCAGCAGTTACGTGGGGTTTAATGGCGAAAAACTGTTTTTT.

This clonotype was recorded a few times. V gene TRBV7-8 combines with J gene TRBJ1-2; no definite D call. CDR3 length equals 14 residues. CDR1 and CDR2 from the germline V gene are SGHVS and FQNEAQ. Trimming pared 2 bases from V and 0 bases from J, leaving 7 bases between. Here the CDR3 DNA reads TGTGCCAGCAGCTTAAGGCCAGCTAACTATGGCTACACCTTC. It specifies CASSLRPANYGYTF. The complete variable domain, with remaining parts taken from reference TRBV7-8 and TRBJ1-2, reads GAGVSQSPRYKVAKRGQDVALRCDPISGHVSLFWYQQALGQGPEFLTYFQNEAQLDKSGLPSDRFFAERPEGSVSTLKIQRTQQEDSAVYLCASSLRPANYGYTFGSGTRLTVV.

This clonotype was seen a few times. CDR3: CASTLDGRNYGYTF. DNA for the CDR3: TGTGCCAGCACCCTAGACGGCCGAAACTATGGCTACACCTTC. The chain employs TRBV6-2 or TRBV6-3 and TRBJ1-2; D call uncertain. This CDR3 spans 14 amino acids. The V gene lost 7 bases and the J gene lost 2 bases, with 14 bases spanning the gap. Germline V gives CDR1 MNHEY, CDR2 SVGEGT.